The 8 T cell receptor beta chains presented below share a single source sample, sequenced in a study of beta chain features in type 1 diabetes. The antigens these receptors bind are not known. Sequenced material consisted of expressed TCRB transcripts (all of the isolated RNA was reverse transcribed). Repertoires were generated with immunoSEQ multiplex PCR, while TCRdb's copy carries only in-frame clones and drops some. The table includes 300,000 or so clones, roughly a tenth detected once. Study-wide results and limits: Shorter TCRB CDR3s, moderately but significantly so, marked every one of the four CD4+ subsets in Type 1 diabetes patients.

Specimen: central memory CD4+ T cells from blood. All receptors derive from a man aged 25 to 45 with type 1 diabetes.

The chain carries TRBV29-1 and TRBJ2-7, with a weak D call TRBD1 (6 bases). The V gene's germline CDR1 is SQVTM and CDR2 ANQGSEA. Trimming stripped 6 bases from V and 6 bases from J, with 18 bases between. This CDR3 is built from 13 residues. The CDR3 sequence is CSVVGGRGFEQYF. The CDR3, as DNA: TGCAGCGTAGTGGGTGGCAGGGGTTTCGAGCAGTACTTC.

This clone turned up a few times. The rearrangement links TRBV7-9 to TRBJ1-5; D unresolved. The V gene's germline CDR1 is SEHNR and CDR2 FQNEAQ (reference sequence). CDR3 length: 14 amino acids. V lost 5 bases and J lost 8, with 16 bases in between. CDR3 in DNA: TGTGCCAGCAGCCTCGAACGGAGCTTGGAGCCCCAGCATTTT. Translated, it gives CASSLERSLEPQHF.

This clone was observed many times. The chain joins TRBV9 to TRBJ2-3; D is uncertain. The CDR3 length is 13 residues. V lost 3 bases to trimming and J lost 2 bases, with 7 bases between them. Germline CDR1 is SGDLS and CDR2 is YYNGEE. CDR3 bases: TGTGCCAGCAGCGCACTGGCCACAGATACGCAGTATTTT. Protein: CASSALATDTQYF.

This clone occurred a few times. The rearrangement links TRBV5-1 to TRBJ1-2; TRBD1 agrees at 7 bases. The germline V gene has CDR1 SGHRS and CDR2 YFSETQ. The length of the CDR3 is 16 residues. The junction had 7 bases not matched to a gene; V was cut back by 0 bases and J by 2 bases. CDR3 DNA sequence: TGCGCCAGCAGCTTGGGGTCTAGACAGGGAAACTATGGCTACACCTTC. Encoded protein: CASSLGSRQGNYGYTF. The full variable domain, completed using reference TRBV5-1 and TRBJ1-2, is KAGVTQTPRYLIKTRGQQVTLSCSPISGHRSVSWYQQTPGQGLQFLFEYFSETQRNKGNFPGRFSGRQFSNSRSEMNVSTLELGDSALYLCASSLGSRQGNYGYTFGSGTRLTVV.

The chain couples TRBV6-5 to TRBJ2-7, with D perhaps TRBD1 or TRBD2 (5 bases each). The CDR3 contains 16 residues. The germline V and J ends were trimmed by 2 bases and 7 bases, with 21 bases remaining between them. Germline lookup yields CDR1 MNHEY and CDR2 SVGAGI. CDR3 region: CASSYDPIGATGEQYF. CDR3 bases: TGTGCCAGCAGTTACGATCCCATCGGGGCAACTGGTGAGCAGTACTTC.

This chain connects TRBV5-1 to TRBJ2-7; D perhaps matches TRBD2 (5 bases). Germline assignment: CDR1 SGHRS and CDR2 YFSETQ. Trimming removed 0 bases from V and 2 bases from J, with 12 bases in between. The CDR3 is 15 amino acids. Written as DNA, the CDR3 is TGCGCCAGCAGCTTGGAGGGAGATTTAACCTACGAGCAGTACTTC. Translating gives CASSLEGDLTYEQYF.

This clone occurred a few times. V is TRBV10-3 and J is TRBJ1-5, with 9 bases lining up with TRBD1. Per germline, CDR1 ENHRY and CDR2 SYGVKD. The CDR3 is made up of 14 amino acids. V was pared by 6 bases and J by 7 bases, with 7 bases of the junction left unmatched. In nucleotides, the CDR3 is TGTGCCATCAGCGACGACAGGGGGGAACAGCCCCAGCATTTT. This translates into CAISDDRGEQPQHF.

As DNA, the CDR3 is TGTGCCAGCAGCCGAGGGTCAGATACGCAGTATTTT. This encodes CASSRGSDTQYF. The chain recombines TRBV7-2 with TRBJ2-3, with D tentatively TRBD2 (5 bases). Between the trimmed V and J ends, which lost 5 bases and 4 bases, there was a span of 7 bases. The germline CDR1 and CDR2 sequences are SGHTA and FQGNSA. CDR3 size: 12 residues.